The TCR beta chain under discussion was sequenced for a study of regulatory T cells in long-lasting Graves disease. This clonotype was seen at least ten times. Stated time point: persistent/refractory GD, antithyroid drugs over 5 years with positive TRAb. Preparation of the TCR library used RNA extracted from PBMCs. Germline CDR1 is SQVTM and CDR2 is ANQGSEA. The CDR3 is 13 residues long. V was trimmed by 7 bases and J by 0 bases, leaving 7 bases between them. Sequencing libraries for TCR beta were prepared with iRepertoire HTBI primers and Arm-PCR of CDR3 regions. One entry per CDR3 protein, called by TCRdb with MiXCR from the multiplex PCR reads. The repertoire includes around 500,000 distinct CDR3 sequences, more than 20% of them detected once, and about 7.8% sits in the top ten.

The chain uses TRBV29-1 and TRBJ2-6; D unclear. The material sequenced was peripheral blood mononuclear cells (PBMCs), taken when the disease was refractory, from a patient treated with antithyroid drugs. The origin of this receptor is a female donor with Graves disease. The CDR3 nucleotides are TGCAGCGCCCAACACTCTGGGGCCAACGTCCTGACTTTC. The encoded protein is CSAQHSGANVLTF. The whole variable domain, filled in from reference TRBV29-1 and TRBJ2-6, reads SAVISQKPSRDICQRGTSLTIQCQVDSQVTMMFWYRQQPGQSLTLIATANQGSEATYESGFVIDKFPISRPNLTFSTLTVSNMSPEDSSIYLCSAQHSGANVLTFGAGSRLTVL.